The present T cell receptor (beta chain) was sequenced within a study of blood T cell repertoires in COVID-19 (TCRdb year 2020). Regarding the study in general: The collaborator samples originated in the United States, Italy and Spain and spanned the acute and convalescent phases of COVID-19. Subjects who had been exposed to COVID-19, were actively infected with it, or had recovered from it provided the deeply sampled blood TCRbeta repertoires that made up the dataset. The repertoires were released in a freely available public database intended as a resource for research on the immune response to SARS-CoV-2. A de-identified subject ID, COVID-19 status, age in years and sex were almost always included in the sample metadata. The prospective study material was composed of cDNA or gDNA derived from T cells, B-cell-depleted T cells, or PBMCs. HLA class I and class II types, where available, came from metadata supplied by the sample provider rather than from assay-based typing. Samples came from the ongoing ImmuneRACE study (first 160 participants) plus 1,254 subjects from 6 global collaborators. Here is what the overall study found, with its caveats: How much clinical and demographic metadata was included differed by source and by participant, and the metadata was provided uncurated.

Each collaborating institution followed its own protocols to collect whole blood in K2EDTA tubes. For TCRbeta analysis, collaborators shipped samples in one of three forms: frozen whole blood, isolated PBMCs, or DNA extracted from either of those sample types. According to the germline V gene (reference sequence), CDR1 reads LGHDT and CDR2 reads YNNKEL. Counted from cysteine to phenylalanine, this CDR3 has 15 amino acids. CDR3 DNA is the only sequence kept; it has 45 bases, read in frame from the first base. V ends up 4 bases short and J 5 bases short, with an unmatched junction base count of 8. Concerning this clone itself: The target of this receptor is not known. Base qualities were left out, and no much larger clone turns up one base away.

TCRbeta CDR3 regions were amplified from genomic DNA using the immunoSEQ Assay, a bias-controlled multiplex PCR. Turning to the authors' computational methods: Within the assay, amplification of reference gene primers was used to estimate how many nucleated cells each sample contained. To quantify the absolute abundance of each unique TCRbeta CDR3 rearrangement, sequence reads were collapsed and filtered. Productive Simpson clonality was computed per sample as the square root of Simpson's diversity index over productive rearrangements. As stored in TCRdb, this immuneACCESS dataset retains in-frame rearrangements with V and J assigned. A fraction of the clones does not appear; measured against another copy, unresolved V genes explain less than half of the discrepancy, and the remainder lacks a known reason. The V and J calls and the clone size are those of that table, but D and trimming were determined from the DNA. The table for this sample lists under 300,000 clones; approximately 80% of them were counted only once. The ten biggest clones cover approximately 9.6% of the sample.

This clonotype was obtained from a woman older than 75 with acute or convalescent COVID-19. The chain couples TRBV3-1 (or the pseudogene TRBV3-2) to TRBJ2-1, with 7 bases aligning to TRBD1. The material sequenced was peripheral blood. The DNA sequence is given as TGTGCCAGCAGCCGTGAGGGGGCCCCCGACAATGAGCAGTTCTTC. Translated, this gives CASSREGAPDNEQFF.